The 24 T cell receptor beta chains listed next were all sequenced from one sample in a study of blood T cells in healthy people across ages. The second PCR ran about 6 to 12 cycles with a sample-barcoded 5' primer and J-beta primers. MiXCR was run by TCRdb on the 5' RACE reads, yielding one entry per CDR3 protein. Of about 730,000 distinct CDR3 sequences listed, 43% were seen once; the top ten hold less than 25%. Sequenced input: blood. The origin of the receptors is a woman aged 55-70 years in good health.

This clonotype has more than one count but fewer than ten. This chain connects TRBV18 to TRBJ2-1; D is perhaps TRBD2 (6 bases). Germline V CDR1 and CDR2: KGHSH, LQKENI. This CDR3 spans 16 amino acids. Deletions cut 3 bases from V and 7 bases from J, with 19 bases between. The CDR3 DNA sequence: TGTGCCAGCTCACCGGGTATTGTAGCGGTTGTGAATGAGCAGTTCTTC. Protein product: CASSPGIVAVVNEQFF.

The chain carries TRBV7-6 and TRBJ1-4; D is ambiguous. The CDR3 is 18 residues long. The germline CDR1 and CDR2 sequences are SGHVS and FNYEAQ. The V end lost 2 bases, the J end lost 0 bases, and 16 bases lay between the germline ends. The CDR3 region has the DNA TGTGCCAGCAGCTTAAGCTCTGGGGTACAGACAACTAATGAAAAACTGTTTTTT. It encodes CASSLSSGVQTTNEKLFF. Filled out from reference TRBV7-6 and TRBJ1-4, the complete variable domain reads GAGVSQSPRYKVTKRGQDVALRCDPISGHVSLYWYRQALGQGPEFLTYFNYEAQQDKSGLPNDRFSAERPEGSISTLTIQRTEQRDSAMYRCASSLSSGVQTTNEKLFFGSGTQLSVL.

The chain recombines TRBV7-6 with TRBJ1-4, with a possible D match to TRBD1 (5 bases). Germline values: CDR1 SGHVS, CDR2 FNYEAQ. The CDR3 has 15 amino acids. V was shortened by 1 base and J by 3 bases, with 9 bases between the two germline ends. Here the CDR3 reads CASSLGGLSNEKLFF. Written as DNA, the CDR3 is TGTGCCAGCAGCTTAGGGGGACTGTCTAATGAAAAACTGTTTTTT. The variable domain in full, completed from reference TRBV7-6 and TRBJ1-4, reads GAGVSQSPRYKVTKRGQDVALRCDPISGHVSLYWYRQALGQGPEFLTYFNYEAQQDKSGLPNDRFSAERPEGSISTLTIQRTEQRDSAMYRCASSLGGLSNEKLFFGSGTQLSVL.

On this clonotype: A read error may produce the germline difference seen at one junction end. The chain is built from TRBV7-3 and TRBJ2-3; 8 nucleotides match TRBD2. The CDR3 runs 16 residues. The germline gives CDR1 SGHTA, CDR2 FQGTGA. The CDR3 region has the DNA TGTGCCAGCAGCTTAATGGAGCGGGGGAGCACAGATACGCAGTGTTTT. It is translated as CASSLMERGSTDTQCF.

The gene calls are TRBV6-5 and TRBJ2-5; D tentatively fits TRBD1 or TRBD2 (5 bases each). Trimming left V 2 bases short and J 1 base short, with 8 bases between. Germline assignment: CDR1 MNHEY and CDR2 SVGAGI. CDR3 length equals 14 residues. The CDR3, as DNA: TGTGCCAGCAGTTACGTGGGACCCCAAGAGACCCAGTACTTC. As protein: CASSYVGPQETQYF.

The chain combines TRBV14 with TRBJ2-7, with D perhaps given as TRBD1 or TRBD2 (5 bases each). With 3 bases removed from V and 3 bases from J, the gap between germline ends came to 18 bases. CDR3 length equals 16 residues. Germline CDR1 is SGHDN and CDR2 is FVKESK. CDR3 DNA: TGTGCCAGCAGCCACTACTCAGGGACGGTGAGCTACGAGCAGTACTTC. This sequence encodes CASSHYSGTVSYEQYF.

The J gene is TRBJ2-7, the V gene TRBV5-1; unclear D gene. V was clipped by 10 bases and J by 1 base, with 18 bases between them. Germline values: CDR1 SGHRS, CDR2 YFSETQ. This CDR3 spans 14 amino acids. CDR3 bases: TGCGCCGGCGGCTTCCGGATTCCTTCCTACGAGCAGTACTTC. Its translation: CAGGFRIPSYEQYF.

V is TRBV12-3 or TRBV12-4 and J is TRBJ1-6; D may be TRBD1 (5 bases). This CDR3 has 15 amino acids. V was cut by 7 bases and J by 7 bases, with 17 bases left in between. The CDR3 DNA reads TGTGCCAGCACCTCTTACGGGACGGTCAATTCACCCCTCCACTTT. Its protein product is CASTSYGTVNSPLHF.

The chain links TRBV29-1 to TRBJ2-3; the D gene is possibly TRBD1 (5 bases). V was shortened by 5 bases and J by 3 bases, with 12 bases between the two germline ends. Per germline, CDR1 SQVTM and CDR2 ANQGSEA. This CDR3 region has 13 residues. The CDR3 bases are TGCAGCGTTATGGCAGGGTTAACAGATACGCAGTATTTT. The encoded protein is CSVMAGLTDTQYF.

The rearrangement uses TRBV7-2 and TRBJ1-2, with D perhaps TRBD1 (5 bases). The CDR3 consists of 14 residues. V gave up 1 base and J gave up 4 bases, with 10 bases separating them. Germline CDR1 is SGHTA and CDR2 is FQGNSA. DNA of the CDR3: TGTGCCAGCAGCTTAGATCAGGGCCGCTATGGCTACACCTTC. Encoded protein: CASSLDQGRYGYTF. Full variable domain (outside the CDR3, taken from reference TRBV7-2 and TRBJ1-2): GAGVSQSPSNKVTEKGKDVELRCDPISGHTALYWYRQSLGQGLEFLIYFQGNSAPDKSGLPSDRFSAERTGGSVSTLTIQRTQQEDSAVYLCASSLDQGRYGYTFGSGTRLTVV.

This clonotype was counted a few times. The chain links TRBV20-1 to TRBJ2-1; D is unresolved. Germline CDR1 and CDR2: DFQATT and SNEGSKA (reference sequence). The V end lost 0 bases, the J end lost 8 bases, and 14 bases lay between the germline ends. The CDR3 length is 14 residues. As DNA, the CDR3 is TGCAGTGCTAGAGATATGACGATCCGGTATGAGCAGTTCTTC. Protein product: CSARDMTIRYEQFF.

This chain connects TRBV20-1 to TRBJ1-4, with TRBD1 as a possible D gene (6 bases). Trimming pared 3 bases from V and 11 bases from J, leaving 10 bases between. The CDR3 totals 11 residues. Germline assignment: CDR1 DFQATT and CDR2 SNEGSKA (reference sequence). The CDR3 loop reads CSARGGEKLFF. The CDR3 region has the DNA TGCAGTGCTAGGGGGGGCGAGAAACTGTTTTTT.

This clonotype turned up a few times. The chain links TRBV5-1 to TRBJ1-2; D unclear. Germline values: CDR1 SGHRS, CDR2 YFSETQ. This CDR3 has 13 residues. V was shortened by 7 bases and J by 4 bases, with 14 bases between the two germline ends. CDR3 amino acids: CASRKEGAYGYTF. CDR3 nucleotide sequence: TGCGCCAGCCGGAAGGAGGGCGCCTATGGCTACACCTTC.

This chain connects TRBV12-3 or TRBV12-4 to TRBJ2-1; D is uncertain. CDR3 size: 13 residues. V lost 5 bases, J lost 7 bases, and 12 bases lay in between. The CDR3 loop reads CASSGRVRNEQFF. DNA of the CDR3: TGTGCCAGCAGTGGACGGGTACGGAATGAGCAGTTCTTC.

The sample holds many counts of this clonotype. V usage is TRBV18 and J usage is TRBJ1-1; a weak D match, TRBD1 (5 bases). CDR1 is KGHSH and CDR2 is LQKENI in the germline V gene. The CDR3 runs to 13 residues. Trimming left V 5 bases short and J 6 bases short, with 13 bases between. The CDR3 region is CASSWGGTAEAFF. CDR3 sequence (DNA): TGTGCCAGCTCATGGGGCGGGACCGCTGAAGCTTTCTTT.

This clonotype came up a few times. The rearrangement links TRBV25-1 to TRBJ1-1; unclear D gene. V lost 1 base to trimming and J lost 1 base, with 7 bases between them. CDR1 is MGHDK, CDR2 SYGVNS, per germline. The CDR3 loop spans 14 amino acids. CDR3 sequence (DNA): TGTGCCAGCAGTGAATCGTGGGGGAACACTGAAGCTTTCTTT. Its translation: CASSESWGNTEAFF.

This clonotype was observed a few times. The chain carries TRBV20-1 and TRBJ2-7; possibly TRBD2 for D (6 bases). The CDR3 spans 15 residues. The V gene's germline CDR1 is DFQATT and CDR2 SNEGSKA (reference sequence). Trimming removed 0 bases from V and 0 bases from J, with 12 bases in between. The CDR3 bases are TGCAGTGCTAGAGATGAACGGGAGAGCTCCTACGAGCAGTACTTC. It encodes CSARDERESSYEQYF.

V usage is TRBV12-3 or TRBV12-4 and J usage is TRBJ2-3; 7 bases match TRBD2. This CDR3 has 14 amino acids. The V segment lost 1 base and the J segment 7 bases; nucleotides outside the gene matches: 5. The CDR3 DNA reads TGTGCCAGCAGTTTAGGTGGGAGGGGAAATACGCAGTATTTT. This encodes CASSLGGRGNTQYF.

In this sample, this clonotype turned up a few times. At one end the junction does not follow the germline gene, possibly because of a read error. V usage is TRBV6-5 and J usage is TRBJ2-1; 10 bases fit TRBD2. CDR1 and CDR2 (germline): MNHEY, SVGAGI. This CDR3 comprises 14 residues. CDR3 residues: CASHTSGTYSEQFF. CDR3 in DNA: TGTGCCAGCCACACTAGCGGGACGTACAGTGAGCAGTTCTTC.

The genes are TRBV12-3 or TRBV12-4 and TRBJ2-3, with D uncertain. V was shortened by 3 bases and J by 12 bases, with 10 bases between the two germline ends. The CDR3 sequence is 11 residues long. The CDR3 DNA sequence: TGTGCCAGCAGTTTTAAGGAAGAACAGTATTTT. Translation gives CASSFKEEQYF.

This clonotype appeared a few times. The V gene is TRBV4-3, the J gene TRBJ2-7; D tentatively fits TRBD1 or TRBD2 (5 bases each). There are 13 residues in the CDR3. V was clipped by 3 bases and J by 6 bases, with 12 bases between them. CDR1 and CDR2 (germline): LGHNA, YSLEER. The CDR3 coding sequence is TGCGCCAGCAGCCAGCTCCGGGACGGCGAGCAGTACTTC. It translates to CASSQLRDGEQYF.

This clonotype was seen a single time. The chain recombines TRBV7-7 with TRBJ2-3, with D uncertain. Germline CDR1 is SSHAT and CDR2 is FNYEAQ (reference sequence). The CDR3 covers 16 residues. The germline V and J ends were trimmed by 5 bases and 2 bases, with 17 bases remaining between them. CDR3 protein: CASSKTIGQDTDTQYF. The DNA for the CDR3 is TGTGCCAGCAGCAAAACTATTGGGCAGGACACAGATACGCAGTATTTT.

V and J are TRBV2 and TRBJ2-1; 11 bases map to TRBD2. Trimming cost V 5 bases and J 9 bases; bases outside gene matches: 9. Per the germline V gene, CDR1 is SNHLY and CDR2 is FYNNEI. The CDR3 sequence is 15 residues long. CDR3 DNA sequence: TGTGCCAGCAGTTTTAGCGGGGGGGCGTCGGGTGAGCAGTTCTTC. Translating gives CASSFSGGASGEQFF.

V is TRBV4-1 and J is TRBJ2-5; D gene uncertain. Germline V gene sequence: CDR1 MGHRA, CDR2 YSYEKL. V lost 1 base, J lost 3 bases, and 12 bases lay in between. The CDR3 contains 15 residues. The CDR3 loop is CASSQAPGPEETQYF. Written as DNA, the CDR3 is TGCGCCAGCAGCCAAGCCCCAGGACCCGAAGAGACCCAGTACTTC.